Reported below is one T cell receptor beta chain. The antigen is undetermined. Since a much larger clone is just one base distant, this may be a read error. The germline CDR1 and CDR2 sequences are SGHAT and FQNNGV. The V segment lost 5 bases and the J segment 12 bases; nucleotides outside the gene matches: 16. The CDR3 has 14 amino acids. Samples each yielded at least 6 micrograms of total RNA. This entry belongs to a study of blood T cells in healthy people across ages. The authors ran a second PCR of about 6 to 11 cycles using a sample-barcoded 5' primer and a J-beta primer mix. Sequencing recovered at least 3 million CDR3-containing paired-end reads from each sample. TCRdb processed the 5' RACE reads anew with MiXCR; each CDR3 protein has one entry. The profile covers around 800,000 distinct CDR3 sequences, with more than 35% appearing a single time and 15% to 20% taken by the ten largest. Findings of the study overall: Estimates based on one million T cells were treated as lower bounds.

This TCR came from an elderly man in good health. The sequencing sample was made of blood. V is TRBV11-2 and J is TRBJ2-7; 7 nucleotides agree with TRBD2. The CDR3 region is CASSPAGAQQVPYF. The CDR3 DNA is TGTGCCAGCAGCCCGGCGGGAGCCCAACAGGTGCCGTACTTC.